The entry below gives a single T cell receptor (beta chain) sequence along with its context. One junction end disagrees with the germline gene, perhaps due to a read error. In the source study's methods: Amplification with reference gene primers provided the estimates of nucleated cell counts. Sequencing used immunoSEQ multiplex PCR; TCRdb keeps in-frame clones, though not all of them. V, J and clone size reflect that table, while D and trimming were determined from the DNA. The sample lists hundreds of thousands of clones, 80% seen once, with 6.5% to 9% in the top ten. Participant ages covered about 18 to 95 years across 25 or so US areas. These data belong to a study of blood T cell repertoires in COVID-19. Whole-study context: Whether acute or convalescent, the COVID-19 samples came from the United States, Italy and Spain. PBMCs, B-cell-depleted T cells, or T cells were the source of the cDNA or gDNA that made up the material.

CDR1 and CDR2 (germline): ENHRY, SYGVKD. The CDR3 spans 18 residues. The sample was PBMCs or T cells enriched from blood (not recorded which). The receptor was isolated from a woman between 35 and 50 years old with acute COVID-19. The chain carries TRBV10-3 and TRBJ2-1; 9 nucleotides line up with TRBD2. As DNA, the CDR3 is TGTGTCATCAGTGAGTCTACCCTGCTCTTAGCGGGAGATTTCCTACGGTTCTTC. It translates to CVISESTLLLAGDFLRFF.